The source of this T cell receptor (beta chain) is a study of T-cell memory formation after mild COVID-19. Overall study results and limits: Pre-infection memory carried some responding clones, suggesting that cross-reactive memory joined. The second-wave clones peaking on day 37 were not confirmed as SARS-CoV-2-specific.

Sample barcodes and UMIs were carried by the TCR alpha and TCR beta cDNA libraries that 5'RACE generated with constant-segment primers. TCRdb called the 5' RACE reads again in MiXCR, with one record for every CDR3 protein. The sample lists 500,000 to 650,000 distinct CDR3 sequences, roughly a fifth occurring once. Comment on this clonotype: Its cognate antigen is unknown.

Trimming removed 2 bases from V and 5 bases from J, with 9 bases in between. CDR1 is SEHNR, CDR2 FQNEAQ, per germline (reference sequence). The length of the CDR3 is 13 residues. The chain carries TRBV7-9 and TRBJ1-1; D gene unclear. This clonotype was sampled from an adult woman who had mild COVID-19 (a few samples of this study predate the infection). Cell type and time point are not known. Sequenced sample: PBMCs or a T cell subset sorted from them (not recorded which). CDR3 protein: CASSLSLRTEAFF. The CDR3 DNA sequence: TGTGCCAGCAGCTTATCCCTTAGGACTGAAGCTTTCTTT.